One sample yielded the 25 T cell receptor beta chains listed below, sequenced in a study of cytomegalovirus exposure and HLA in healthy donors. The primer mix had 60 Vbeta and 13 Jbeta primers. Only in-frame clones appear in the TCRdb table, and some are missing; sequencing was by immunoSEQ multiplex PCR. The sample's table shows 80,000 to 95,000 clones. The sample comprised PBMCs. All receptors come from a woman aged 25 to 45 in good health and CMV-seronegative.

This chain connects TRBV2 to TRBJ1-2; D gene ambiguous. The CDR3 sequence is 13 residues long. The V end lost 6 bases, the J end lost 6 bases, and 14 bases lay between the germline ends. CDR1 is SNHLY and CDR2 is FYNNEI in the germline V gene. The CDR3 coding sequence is TGTGCCAGCAGGGGAGAGGCCCAAAATGGCTACACCTTC. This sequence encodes CASRGEAQNGYTF.

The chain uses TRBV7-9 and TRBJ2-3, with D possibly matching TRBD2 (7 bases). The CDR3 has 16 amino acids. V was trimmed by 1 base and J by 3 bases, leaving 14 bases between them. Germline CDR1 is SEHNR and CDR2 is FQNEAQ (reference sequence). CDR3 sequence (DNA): TGTGCCAGCAGCTTAGGATGGGGGGGGGCAACAGATACGCAGTATTTT. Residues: CASSLGWGGATDTQYF.

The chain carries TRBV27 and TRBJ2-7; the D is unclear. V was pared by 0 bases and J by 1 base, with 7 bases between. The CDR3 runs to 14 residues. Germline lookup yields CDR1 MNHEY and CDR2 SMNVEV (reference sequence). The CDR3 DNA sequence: TGTGCCAGCAGTTTATCCGTACAGTCCTACGAGCAGTACTTC. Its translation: CASSLSVQSYEQYF.

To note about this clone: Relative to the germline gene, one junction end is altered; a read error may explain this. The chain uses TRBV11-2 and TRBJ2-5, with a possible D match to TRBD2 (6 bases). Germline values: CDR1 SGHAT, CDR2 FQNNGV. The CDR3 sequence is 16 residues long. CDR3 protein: CASSLGWGDLQENQYF. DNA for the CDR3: TGTGCCAGCAGCTTAGGTTGGGGGGACCTCCAAGAGAACCAGTACTTC.

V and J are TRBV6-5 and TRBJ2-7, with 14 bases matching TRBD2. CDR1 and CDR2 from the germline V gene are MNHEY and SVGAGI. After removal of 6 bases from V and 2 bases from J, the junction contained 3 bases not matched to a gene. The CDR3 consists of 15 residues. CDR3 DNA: TGTGCCAGCAGACCGGGACTAGCGGGAGCCTACGAGCAGTACTTC. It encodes CASRPGLAGAYEQYF.

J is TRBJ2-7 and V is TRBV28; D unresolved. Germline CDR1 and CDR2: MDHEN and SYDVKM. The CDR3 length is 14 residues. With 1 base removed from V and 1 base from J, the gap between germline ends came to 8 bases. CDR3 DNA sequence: TGTGCCAGCAGTTTATTGGGCACTTCCTACGAGCAGTACTTC. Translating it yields CASSLLGTSYEQYF.

The CDR3 region is CASSSGGDLTGELFF. The CDR3 nucleotides read TGCGCCAGCAGCTCCGGGGGTGATCTAACCGGGGAGCTGTTTTTT. The chain joins TRBV5-1 to TRBJ2-2, with a weak D call TRBD2 (6 bases). The CDR3 is 15 amino acids. V was clipped by 3 bases and J by 5 bases, with 14 bases between them. Germline V gene sequence: CDR1 SGHRS, CDR2 YFSETQ.

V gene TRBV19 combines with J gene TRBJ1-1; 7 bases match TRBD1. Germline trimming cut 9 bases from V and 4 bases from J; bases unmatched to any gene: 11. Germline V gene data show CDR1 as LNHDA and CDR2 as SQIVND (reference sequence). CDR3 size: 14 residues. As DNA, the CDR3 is TGTGCCAGCGAGACCGGGACAGACTTCACTGAAGCTTTCTTT. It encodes CASETGTDFTEAFF.

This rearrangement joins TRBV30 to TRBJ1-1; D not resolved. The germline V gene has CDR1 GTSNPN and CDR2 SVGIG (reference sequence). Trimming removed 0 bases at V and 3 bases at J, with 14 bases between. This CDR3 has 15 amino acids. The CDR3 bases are TGTGCCTGGAGTGTACAGCCGGGATCGTACACTGAAGCTTTCTTT. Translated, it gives CAWSVQPGSYTEAFF.

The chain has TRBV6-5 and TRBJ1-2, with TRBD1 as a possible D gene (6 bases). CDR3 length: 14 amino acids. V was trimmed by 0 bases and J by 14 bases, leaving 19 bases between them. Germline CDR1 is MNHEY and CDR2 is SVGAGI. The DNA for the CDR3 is TGTGCCAGCAGTTACTCGTCGAACAGGGCCCAGCCGACCTTC. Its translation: CASSYSSNRAQPTF.

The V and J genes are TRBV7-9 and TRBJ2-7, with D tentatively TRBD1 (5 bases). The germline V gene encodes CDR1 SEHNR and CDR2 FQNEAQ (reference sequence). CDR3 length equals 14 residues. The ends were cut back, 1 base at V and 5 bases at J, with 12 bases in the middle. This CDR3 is CASSLGGAVNEQYF. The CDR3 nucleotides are TGTGCCAGCAGCTTAGGGGGCGCTGTTAACGAGCAGTACTTC.

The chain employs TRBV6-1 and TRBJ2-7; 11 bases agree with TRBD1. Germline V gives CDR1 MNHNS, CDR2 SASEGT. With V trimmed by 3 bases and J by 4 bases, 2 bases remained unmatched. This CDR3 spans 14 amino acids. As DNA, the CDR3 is TGTGCCAGCAGTGAGGGGACAGGGGGGTACGAGCAGTACTTC. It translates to CASSEGTGGYEQYF.

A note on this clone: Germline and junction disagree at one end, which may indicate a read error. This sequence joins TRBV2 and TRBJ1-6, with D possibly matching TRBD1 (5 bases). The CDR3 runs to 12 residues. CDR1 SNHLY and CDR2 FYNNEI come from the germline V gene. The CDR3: CASSRGDSPLHF. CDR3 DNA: TGTGCCAGCAGTCGGGGGGATTCACCCCTACACTTT.

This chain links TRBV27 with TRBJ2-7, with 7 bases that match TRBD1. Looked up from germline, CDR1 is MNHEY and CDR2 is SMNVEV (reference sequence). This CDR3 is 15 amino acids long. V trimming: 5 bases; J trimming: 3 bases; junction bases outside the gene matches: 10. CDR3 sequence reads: CASSPDRVPVYEQYF. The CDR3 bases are TGTGCCAGCAGTCCCGACAGGGTACCTGTCTACGAGCAGTACTTC.

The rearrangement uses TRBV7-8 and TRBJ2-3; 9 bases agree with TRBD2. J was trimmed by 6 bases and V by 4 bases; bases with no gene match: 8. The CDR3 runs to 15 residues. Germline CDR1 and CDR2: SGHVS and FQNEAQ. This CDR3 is CASSYQRGAGDTQYF. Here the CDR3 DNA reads TGTGCCAGCAGCTATCAGCGGGGGGCGGGGGATACGCAGTATTTT.

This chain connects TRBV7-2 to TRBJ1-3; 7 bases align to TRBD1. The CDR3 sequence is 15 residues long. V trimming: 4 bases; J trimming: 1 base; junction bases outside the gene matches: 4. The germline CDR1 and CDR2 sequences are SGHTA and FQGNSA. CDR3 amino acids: CASSSTRGSGNTIYF. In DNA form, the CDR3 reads TGTGCCAGCAGCTCGACCAGGGGGTCTGGAAACACCATATATTTT.

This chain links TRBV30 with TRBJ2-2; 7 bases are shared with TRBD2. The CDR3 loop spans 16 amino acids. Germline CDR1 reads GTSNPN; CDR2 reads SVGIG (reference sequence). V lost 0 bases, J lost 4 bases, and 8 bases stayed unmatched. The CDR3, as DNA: TGTGCCTGGAGTGTACTGATGGGACTAAGCACCGGGGAGCTGTTTTTT. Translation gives CAWSVLMGLSTGELFF. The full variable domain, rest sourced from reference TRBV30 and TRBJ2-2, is SQTIHQWPATLVQPVGSPLSLECTVEGTSNPNLYWYRQAAGRGLQLLFYSVGIGQISSEVPQNLSASRPQDRQFILSSKKLLLSDSGFYLCAWSVLMGLSTGELFFGEGSRLTVL.

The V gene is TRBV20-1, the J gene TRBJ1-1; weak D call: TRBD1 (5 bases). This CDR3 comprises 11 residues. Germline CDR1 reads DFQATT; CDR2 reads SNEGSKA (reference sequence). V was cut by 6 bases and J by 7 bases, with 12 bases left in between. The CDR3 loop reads CSASLGVEAFF. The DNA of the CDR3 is TGCAGTGCCTCCTTAGGGGTTGAAGCTTTCTTT.

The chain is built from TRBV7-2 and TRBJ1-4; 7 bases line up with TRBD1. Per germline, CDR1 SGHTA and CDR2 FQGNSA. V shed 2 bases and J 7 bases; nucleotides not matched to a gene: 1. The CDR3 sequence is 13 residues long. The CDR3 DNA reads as TGTGCCAGCAGCTTAAACAGGGGTGAAAAACTGTTTTTT. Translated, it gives CASSLNRGEKLFF.

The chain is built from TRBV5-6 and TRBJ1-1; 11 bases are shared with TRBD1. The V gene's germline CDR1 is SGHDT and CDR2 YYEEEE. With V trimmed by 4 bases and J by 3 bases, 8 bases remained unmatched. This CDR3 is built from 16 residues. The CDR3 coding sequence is TGTGCCAGCAGCCTTCTGGACAGGGGGCTCGACACTGAAGCTTTCTTT. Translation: CASSLLDRGLDTEAFF.

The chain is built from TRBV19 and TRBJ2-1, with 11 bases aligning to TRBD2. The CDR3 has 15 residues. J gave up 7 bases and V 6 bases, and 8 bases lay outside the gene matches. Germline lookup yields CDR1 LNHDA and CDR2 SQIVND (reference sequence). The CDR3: CASRPLAGVVNEQFF. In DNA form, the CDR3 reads TGTGCCAGTAGGCCACTAGCGGGAGTCGTGAATGAGCAGTTCTTC.

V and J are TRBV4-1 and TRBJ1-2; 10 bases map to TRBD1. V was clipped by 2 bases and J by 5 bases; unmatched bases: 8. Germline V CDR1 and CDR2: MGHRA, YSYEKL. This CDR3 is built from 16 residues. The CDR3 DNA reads TGCGCCAGCAGCCAACCTCGACAGGGGGCAGATTATGGCTACACCTTC. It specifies CASSQPRQGADYGYTF.

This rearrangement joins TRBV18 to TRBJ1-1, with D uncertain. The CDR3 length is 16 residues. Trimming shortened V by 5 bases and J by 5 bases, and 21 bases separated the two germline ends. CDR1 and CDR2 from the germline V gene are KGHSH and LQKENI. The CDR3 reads CASSTRRPGEGTEAFF. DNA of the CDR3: TGTGCCAGCTCAACGCGCCGGCCGGGCGAGGGTACTGAAGCTTTCTTT.

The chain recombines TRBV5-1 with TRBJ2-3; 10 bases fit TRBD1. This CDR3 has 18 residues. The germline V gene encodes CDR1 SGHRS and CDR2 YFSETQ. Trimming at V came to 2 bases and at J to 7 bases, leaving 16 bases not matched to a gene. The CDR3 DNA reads TGCGCCAGCAGCTTCCCGAACCCCGGGACAGGGGCACCCTATACGCAGTATTTT. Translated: CASSFPNPGTGAPYTQYF.

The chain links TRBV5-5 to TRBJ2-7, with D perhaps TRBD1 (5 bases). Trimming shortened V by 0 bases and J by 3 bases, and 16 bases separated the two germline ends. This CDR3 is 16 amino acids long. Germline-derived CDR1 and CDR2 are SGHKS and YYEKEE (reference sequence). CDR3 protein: CASSLEDKPQIYEQYF. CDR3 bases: TGTGCCAGCAGCTTGGAGGACAAACCACAGATCTACGAGCAGTACTTC. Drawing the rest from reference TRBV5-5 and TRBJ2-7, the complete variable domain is DAGVTQSPTHLIKTRGQQVTLRCSPISGHKSVSWYQQVLGQGPQFIFQYYEKEERGRGNFPDRFSARQFPNYSSELNVNALLLGDSALYLCASSLEDKPQIYEQYFGPGTRLTVT.